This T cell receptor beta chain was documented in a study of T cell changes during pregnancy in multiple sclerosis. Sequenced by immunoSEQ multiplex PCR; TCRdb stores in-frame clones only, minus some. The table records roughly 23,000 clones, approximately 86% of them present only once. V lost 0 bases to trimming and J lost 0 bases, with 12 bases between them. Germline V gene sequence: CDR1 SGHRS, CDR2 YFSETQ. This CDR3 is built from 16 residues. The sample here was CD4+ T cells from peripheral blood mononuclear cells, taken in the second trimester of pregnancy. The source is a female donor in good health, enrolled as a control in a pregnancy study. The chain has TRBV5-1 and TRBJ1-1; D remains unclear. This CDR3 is CASSLVTTGMNTEAFF. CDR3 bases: TGCGCCAGCAGCTTGGTTACCACCGGTATGAACACTGAAGCTTTCTTT.